This T cell receptor beta chain was captured in a study of response to subunit inactivated influenza vaccine. Study-wide points: The authors offered the suggestion that each seasonal influenza vaccination recruits few new T cells.

TCRdb redid the calling of the RT-PCR reads with MiXCR, one entry per CDR3 protein. The sample shows around 490,000 distinct CDR3 sequences, about 8% of them seen only once. In the case of this clonotype: Its target is unknown.

V was pared by 0 bases and J by 6 bases, with 11 bases of the junction left unmatched. The CDR3 runs to 16 residues. CDR1 and CDR2 from the germline V gene are LGHNA and YSLEER. The chain recombines TRBV4-3 with TRBJ2-7; 7 bases are a match to TRBD2. The TCR sequence derives from a man aged 45 to 70 who received an inactivated influenza vaccine. The sample in question was PBMCs from blood, obtained about 24 months after vaccination. CDR3 amino acids: CASSQDLAGEPGEQYF. CDR3 DNA: TGCGCCAGCAGCCAAGATTTGGCGGGGGAACCGGGCGAGCAGTACTTC.